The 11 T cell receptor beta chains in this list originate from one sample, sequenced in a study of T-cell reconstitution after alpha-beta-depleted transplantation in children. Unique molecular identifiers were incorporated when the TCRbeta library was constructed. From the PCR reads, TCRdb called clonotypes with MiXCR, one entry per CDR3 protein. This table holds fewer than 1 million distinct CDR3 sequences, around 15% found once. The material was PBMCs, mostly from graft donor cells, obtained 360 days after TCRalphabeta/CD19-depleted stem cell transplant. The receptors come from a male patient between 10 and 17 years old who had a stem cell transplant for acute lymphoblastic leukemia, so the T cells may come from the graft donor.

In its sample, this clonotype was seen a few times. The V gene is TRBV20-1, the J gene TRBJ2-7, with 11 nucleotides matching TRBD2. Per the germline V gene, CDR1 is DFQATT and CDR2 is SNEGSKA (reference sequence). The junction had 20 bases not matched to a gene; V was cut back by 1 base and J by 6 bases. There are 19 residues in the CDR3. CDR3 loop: CSARGRALAGEGPTAEQYF. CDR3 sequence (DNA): TGCAGTGCTAGAGGACGGGCACTAGCGGGAGAAGGGCCTACCGCCGAGCAGTACTTC.

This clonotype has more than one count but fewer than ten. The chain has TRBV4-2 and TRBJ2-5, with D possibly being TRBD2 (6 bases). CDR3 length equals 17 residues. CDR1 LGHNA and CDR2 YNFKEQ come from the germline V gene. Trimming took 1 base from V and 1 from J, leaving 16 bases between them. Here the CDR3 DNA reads TGTGCCAGCAGCCAAGTGGGAGGACCGCGGAGCCAAGAGACCCAGTACTTC. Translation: CASSQVGGPRSQETQYF.

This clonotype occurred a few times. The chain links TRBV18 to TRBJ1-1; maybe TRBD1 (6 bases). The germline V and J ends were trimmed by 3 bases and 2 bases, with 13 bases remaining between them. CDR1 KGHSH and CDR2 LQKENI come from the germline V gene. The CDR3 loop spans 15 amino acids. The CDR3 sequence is CASSPPGTSNTEAFF. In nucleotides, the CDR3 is TGTGCCAGCTCACCTCCCGGGACAAGCAACACTGAAGCTTTCTTT.

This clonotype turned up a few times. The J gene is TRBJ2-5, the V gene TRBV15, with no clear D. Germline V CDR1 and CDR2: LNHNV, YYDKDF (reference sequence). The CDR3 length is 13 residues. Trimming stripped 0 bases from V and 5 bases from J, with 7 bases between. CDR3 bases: TGTGCCACCAGCAGAGAGAAGCCGGAGACCCAGTACTTC. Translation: CATSREKPETQYF.

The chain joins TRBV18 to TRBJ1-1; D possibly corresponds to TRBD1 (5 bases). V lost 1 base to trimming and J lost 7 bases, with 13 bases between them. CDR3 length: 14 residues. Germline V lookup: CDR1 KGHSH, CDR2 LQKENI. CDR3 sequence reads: CASSPQGLRSEAFF. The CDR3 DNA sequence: TGTGCCAGCTCACCACAGGGGTTGAGGAGTGAAGCTTTCTTT.

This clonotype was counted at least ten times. In nucleotides, the CDR3 is TGCGCCAGCAGCCAAGATTCAGGGCGCAATGAGCAGTTCTTC. Its translation is CASSQDSGRNEQFF. The chain carries TRBV4-1 and TRBJ2-1, with D possibly matching TRBD1 (5 bases). CDR1 MGHRA and CDR2 YSYEKL come from the germline V gene. The CDR3 totals 14 residues. Trimming left V 0 bases short and J 6 bases short, with 9 bases between.

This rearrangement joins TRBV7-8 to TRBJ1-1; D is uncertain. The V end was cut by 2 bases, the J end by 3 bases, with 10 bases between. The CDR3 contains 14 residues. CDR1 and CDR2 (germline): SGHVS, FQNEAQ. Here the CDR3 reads CASSLHLKDTEAFF. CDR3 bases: TGTGCCAGCAGCTTACATTTAAAAGACACTGAAGCTTTCTTT.

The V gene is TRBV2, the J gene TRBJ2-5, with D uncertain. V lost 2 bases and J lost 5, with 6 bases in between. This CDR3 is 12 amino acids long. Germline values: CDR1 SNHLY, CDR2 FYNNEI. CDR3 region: CASSEYLETQYF. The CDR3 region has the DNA TGTGCCAGCAGTGAATATTTGGAGACCCAGTACTTC.

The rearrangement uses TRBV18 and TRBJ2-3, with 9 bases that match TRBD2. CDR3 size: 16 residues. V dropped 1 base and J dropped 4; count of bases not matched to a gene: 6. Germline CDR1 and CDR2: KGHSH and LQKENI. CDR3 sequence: CASSPRLADSSDTQYF. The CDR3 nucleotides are TGTGCCAGCTCACCACGACTAGCGGACAGCTCAGATACGCAGTATTTT.

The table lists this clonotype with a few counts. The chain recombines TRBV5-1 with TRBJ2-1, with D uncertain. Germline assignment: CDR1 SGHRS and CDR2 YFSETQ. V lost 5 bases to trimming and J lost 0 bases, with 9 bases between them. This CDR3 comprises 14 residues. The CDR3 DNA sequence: TGCGCCAGCAGGAATTCCAGCTCCTACAATGAGCAGTTCTTC. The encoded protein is CASRNSSSYNEQFF.

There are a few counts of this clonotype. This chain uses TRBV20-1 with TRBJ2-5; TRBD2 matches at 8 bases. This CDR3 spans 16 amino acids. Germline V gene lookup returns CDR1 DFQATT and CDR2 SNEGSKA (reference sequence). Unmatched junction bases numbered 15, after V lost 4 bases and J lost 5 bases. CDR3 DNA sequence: TGCAGTGCTATGGATTCAAGCGGGAGTGCGAGGGAGACCCAGTACTTC. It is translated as CSAMDSSGSARETQYF.